One sample yielded the 4 T cell receptor beta chains listed below, sequenced in a study of T cell responses to AZD1222 COVID-19 vaccine. TCRdb's table, derived via immunoSEQ multiplex PCR, lists solely in-frame clones and lacks some. The sample lists about 170,000 clones; around 90% were seen once. Specimen: peripheral blood, collected 28 days after the second dose of the MenACWY control vaccine. All receptors come from an adult who received the MenACWY meningococcal vaccine as a control.

The table lists this clone with a count of one. The rearrangement uses TRBV6-5 and TRBJ1-2; perhaps TRBD1 as D (5 bases). Trimming left V 0 bases short and J 2 bases short, with 10 bases between. The germline V gene encodes CDR1 MNHEY and CDR2 SVGAGI. CDR3 length: 15 residues. CDR3 sequence reads: CASSYSGVRNYGYTF. In nucleotides, the CDR3 is TGTGCCAGCAGTTACTCGGGGGTTCGGAACTATGGCTACACCTTC.

The rearrangement links TRBV27 to TRBJ1-5; D is ambiguous. This CDR3 region has 16 residues. V was shortened by 5 bases and J by 3 bases, with 17 bases between the two germline ends. The germline gives CDR1 MNHEY, CDR2 SMNVEV (reference sequence). CDR3: CASSSNLREINQPQHF. In DNA form, the CDR3 reads TGTGCCAGCAGTAGTAACCTTCGGGAGATCAATCAGCCCCAGCATTTT.

About this clone itself: This sample also contains other DNA sequences that code for the same CDR3. The genes are TRBV18 and TRBJ1-5; the D gene is possibly TRBD1 (5 bases). V was cut by 2 bases and J by 4 bases, with 6 bases left in between. This CDR3 is built from 13 residues. CDR1 is KGHSH, CDR2 LQKENI, per germline. In nucleotides, the CDR3 is TGTGCCAGCTCACCAGACAGAAATCAGCCCCAGCATTTT. Residues: CASSPDRNQPQHF.

The V gene is TRBV10-3, the J gene TRBJ2-7; TRBD2 matches 11 bases. The germline CDR1 and CDR2 sequences are ENHRY and SYGVKD. V gave up 4 bases and J gave up 6 bases; unmatched junction bases: 14. This CDR3 spans 17 amino acids. Here the CDR3 reads CAISGEGGLAGGGEQYF. The DNA of the CDR3 is TGTGCCATCAGTGGGGAGGGTGGGCTAGCGGGAGGAGGCGAGCAGTACTTC.